This entry features one T cell receptor beta chain sequence. Its antigen is undetermined. Other DNA sequences in this specimen translate into the identical CDR3. The data derive from a study of T cell responses to AZD1222 COVID-19 vaccine. Germline lookup yields CDR1 SGHRS and CDR2 YFSETQ. The CDR3 runs 13 residues. The V end lost 2 bases, the J end lost 3 bases, and 8 bases lay between the germline ends. The method was immunoSEQ multiplex PCR; TCRdb's version includes in-frame clones alone and lacks a portion of them. Seen here are around 95,000 clones, about 90% observed once, and the top ten hold under 2%. Whole-study results and caveats: Donors were mostly white British, more females; clonal diversity possibly underestimated. Seropositive at baseline were only six AZD1222 recipients.

The material sequenced was peripheral blood, taken on day 0 of AZD1222 vaccination. The chain carries TRBV5-1 and TRBJ2-5, with D hard to call. The receptor was derived from an adult in good health. In DNA, the CDR3 is TGCGCCAGCAGCTTAGGGCAGAAAGAGACCCAGTACTTC. This sequence encodes CASSLGQKETQYF. The full variable domain, with the rest looked up from reference TRBV5-1 and TRBJ2-5, is KAGVTQTPRYLIKTRGQQVTLSCSPISGHRSVSWYQQTPGQGLQFLFEYFSETQRNKGNFPGRFSGRQFSNSRSEMNVSTLELGDSALYLCASSLGQKETQYFGPGTRLLVL.